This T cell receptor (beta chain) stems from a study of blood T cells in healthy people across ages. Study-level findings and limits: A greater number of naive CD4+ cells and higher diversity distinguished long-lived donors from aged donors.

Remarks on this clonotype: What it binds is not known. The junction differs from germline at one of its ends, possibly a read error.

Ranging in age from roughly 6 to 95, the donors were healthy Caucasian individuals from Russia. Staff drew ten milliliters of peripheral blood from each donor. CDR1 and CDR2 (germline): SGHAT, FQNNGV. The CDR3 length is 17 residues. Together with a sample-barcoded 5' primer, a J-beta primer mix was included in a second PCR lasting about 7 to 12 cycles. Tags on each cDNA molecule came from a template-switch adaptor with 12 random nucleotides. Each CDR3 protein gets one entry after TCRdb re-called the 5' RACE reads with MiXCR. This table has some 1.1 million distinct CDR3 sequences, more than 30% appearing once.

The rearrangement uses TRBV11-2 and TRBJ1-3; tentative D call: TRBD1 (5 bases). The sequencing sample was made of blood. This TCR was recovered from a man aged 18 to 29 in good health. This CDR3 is CASSREARGGSENTIYF. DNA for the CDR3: TGTGCCAGCAGCCGGGAAGCAAGGGGCGGCTCTGAAAACACCATATATTTT.